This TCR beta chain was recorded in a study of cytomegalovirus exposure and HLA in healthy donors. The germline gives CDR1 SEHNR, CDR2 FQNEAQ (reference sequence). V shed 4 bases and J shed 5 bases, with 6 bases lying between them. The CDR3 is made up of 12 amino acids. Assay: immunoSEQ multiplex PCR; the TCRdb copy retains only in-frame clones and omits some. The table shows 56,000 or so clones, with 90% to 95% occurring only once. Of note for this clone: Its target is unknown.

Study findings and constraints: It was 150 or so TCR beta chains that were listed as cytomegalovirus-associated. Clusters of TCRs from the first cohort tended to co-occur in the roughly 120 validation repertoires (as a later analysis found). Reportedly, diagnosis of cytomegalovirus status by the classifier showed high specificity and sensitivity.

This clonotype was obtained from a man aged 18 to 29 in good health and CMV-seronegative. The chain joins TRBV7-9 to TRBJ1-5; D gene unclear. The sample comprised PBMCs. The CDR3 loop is CASSSDYQPQHF. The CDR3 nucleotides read TGTGCCAGCAGCTCAGACTATCAGCCCCAGCATTTT.